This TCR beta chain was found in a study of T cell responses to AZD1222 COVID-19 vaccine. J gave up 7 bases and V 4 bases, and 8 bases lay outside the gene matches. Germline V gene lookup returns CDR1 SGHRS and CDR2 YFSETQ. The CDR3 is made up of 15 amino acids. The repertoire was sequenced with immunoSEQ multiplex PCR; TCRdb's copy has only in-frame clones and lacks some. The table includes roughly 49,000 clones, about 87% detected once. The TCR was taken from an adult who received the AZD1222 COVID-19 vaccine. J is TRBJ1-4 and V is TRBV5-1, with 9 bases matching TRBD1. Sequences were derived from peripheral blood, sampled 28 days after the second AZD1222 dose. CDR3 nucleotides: TGCGCCAGCAGCCTCAAGACAGGGGGAAGTGAAAAACTGTTTTTT. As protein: CASSLKTGGSEKLFF. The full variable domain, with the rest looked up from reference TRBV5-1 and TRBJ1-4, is KAGVTQTPRYLIKTRGQQVTLSCSPISGHRSVSWYQQTPGQGLQFLFEYFSETQRNKGNFPGRFSGRQFSNSRSEMNVSTLELGDSALYLCASSLKTGGSEKLFFGSGTQLSVL.